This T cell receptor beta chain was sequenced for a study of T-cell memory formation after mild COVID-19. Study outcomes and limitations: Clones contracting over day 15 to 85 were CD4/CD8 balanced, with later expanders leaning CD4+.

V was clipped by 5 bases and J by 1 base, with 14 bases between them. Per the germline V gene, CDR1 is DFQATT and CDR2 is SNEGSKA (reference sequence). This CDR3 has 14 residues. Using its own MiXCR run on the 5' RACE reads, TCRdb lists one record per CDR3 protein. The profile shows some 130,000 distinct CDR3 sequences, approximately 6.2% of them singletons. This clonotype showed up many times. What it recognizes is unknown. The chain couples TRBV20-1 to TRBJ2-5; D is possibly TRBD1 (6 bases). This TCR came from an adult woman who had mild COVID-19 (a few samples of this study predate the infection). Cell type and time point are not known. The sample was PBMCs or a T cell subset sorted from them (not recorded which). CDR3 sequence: CSAQKGHTQETQYF. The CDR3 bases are TGCAGTGCTCAAAAGGGACACACCCAAGAGACCCAGTACTTC.